This TCR beta chain was identified during a study of blood T cell repertoires in COVID-19. Study-wide background: Samples of COVID-19 (acute and convalescent) were obtained from the United States, Italy and Spain. Sample material is recorded as cDNA or gDNA derived from T cells, B-cell-depleted T cells, or PBMCs.

Participant-given clinical history determined each cohort assignment. In Cohort 3, a recovered donor had either two negative PCRs, clearance, or symptom resolution. TCRdb keeps only in-frame clones here, not all; method: immunoSEQ multiplex PCR. This sample has hundreds of thousands of clones; 70% to 90% occur once, and the top ten carry 6% to 7%. The V and J ends lost 1 base and 5 bases respectively, with 8 bases between them. The CDR3 is made up of 13 amino acids. The germline V gene has CDR1 SGHAT and CDR2 FQDESV (reference sequence). The chain is built from TRBV11-1 and TRBJ1-2, with D unresolved. The specimen was PBMCs or T cells enriched from blood (not recorded which). This receptor was identified in a woman in her thirties or forties who had recovered from COVID-19. CDR3: CASSLGRSYGYTF. In nucleotides, the CDR3 is TGTGCCAGCAGCTTAGGACGGAGTTATGGCTACACCTTC.